Presented here are 25 T cell receptor beta chains from one specimen sequenced in a study of breast tumors, draining lymph nodes, adjacent tissues. TCRdb analysed the multiplex PCR reads with MiXCR anew, one entry per CDR3 protein. The data contain under 350,000 distinct CDR3 sequences, more than 30% of them singletons. The lymph nodes were axillary draining lymph nodes from breast cancer patients. The sample taken for sequencing was axillary lymph node tissue. These receptor sequences come from a female donor with breast cancer. Some clones in this sample may be carry-over from other donors' samples.

This clonotype was recorded at least ten times. CDR3 in amino acids: CSASSGQGYNSPLHF. The CDR3 nucleotides are TGCAGTGCTAGTTCGGGACAGGGGTATAATTCACCCCTCCACTTT. The genes are TRBV20-1 and TRBJ1-6; 10 bases are a match to TRBD1. CDR1 and CDR2 from the germline V gene are DFQATT and SNEGSKA (reference sequence). V lost 3 bases and J lost 4; bases outside the gene matches: 3. CDR3 length: 15 amino acids.

This chain connects TRBV7-2 to TRBJ2-7; D is unclear. Germline V gene lookup returns CDR1 SGHTA and CDR2 FQGNSA. V was cut by 5 bases and J by 10 bases, with 15 bases left in between. The CDR3 runs 12 residues. CDR3 in DNA: TGTGCCAGCAGCCCCTGCTGTGTGGGACAGTACTTC. This sequence encodes CASSPCCVGQYF.

This clonotype was counted at least ten times. V and J are TRBV14 and TRBJ2-1, with 8 bases fitting TRBD2. The V gene end was trimmed by 0 bases and the J gene end by 5 bases; junction bases not matched to a gene: 15. The CDR3 runs to 19 residues. Germline lookup yields CDR1 SGHDN and CDR2 FVKESK. The CDR3 coding sequence is TGTGCCAGCAGCCAAGAGGGACTAGGTTATTTCGGGATCCACAATGAGCAGTTCTTC. Protein sequence: CASSQEGLGYFGIHNEQFF.

This clonotype appeared many times. This chain links TRBV6-5 with TRBJ2-5, with D perhaps being TRBD1 or TRBD2 (5 bases each). Germline V gives CDR1 MNHEY, CDR2 SVGAGI. V lost 0 bases and J 3 bases, leaving 14 bases between the germline ends. This CDR3 region has 16 residues. CDR3 DNA sequence: TGTGCCAGCAGTTACTCCGGGGCGCATCGCAAAGAGACCCAGTACTTC. It specifies CASSYSGAHRKETQYF.

This sequence joins TRBV4-1 and TRBJ1-5; maybe TRBD1 (5 bases). This CDR3 contains 14 residues. V was shortened by 3 bases and J by 2 bases, with 8 bases between the two germline ends. Germline V CDR1 and CDR2: MGHRA, YSYEKL. CDR3 protein: CASSHDSRNQPQHF. In DNA form, the CDR3 reads TGCGCCAGCAGCCACGACAGTCGCAATCAGCCCCAGCATTTT.

There are a few counts of this clonotype. The CDR3 region is CASSLLGQGTEAFF. CDR3 nucleotide sequence: TGTGCCAGCAGCTTATTGGGACAGGGCACTGAAGCTTTCTTT. The chain joins TRBV7-3 to TRBJ1-1, with TRBD1 matching over 9 bases. The CDR3 consists of 14 residues. The ends lost 2 bases at V and 4 bases at J; junction bases unmatched: 2. Germline loops: CDR1 SGHTA, CDR2 FQGTGA. Drawing the rest from reference TRBV7-3 and TRBJ1-1, the complete variable domain is GAGVSQTPSNKVTEKGKYVELRCDPISGHTALYWYRQSLGQGPEFLIYFQGTGAADDSGLPNDRFFAVRPEGSVSTLKIQRTERGDSAVYLCASSLLGQGTEAFFGQGTRLTVV.

This clonotype showed up just once. The chain employs TRBV30 and TRBJ2-1, with 7 positions matching TRBD2. Unmatched junction bases numbered 9, after V lost 5 bases and J lost 2 bases. Germline V gene lookup returns CDR1 GTSNPN and CDR2 SVGIG (reference sequence). The CDR3 runs to 15 residues. The CDR3 spells CAWGPGRPPYNEQFF. CDR3 sequence (DNA): TGTGCCTGGGGTCCCGGGAGGCCCCCCTACAATGAGCAGTTCTTC.

Regarding this clonotype: This may arise from a read error, as a much more abundant clone is one base away. The chain has TRBV7-2 and TRBJ2-7; D gene uncertain. The ends were cut back, 1 base at V and 2 bases at J, with 12 bases in the middle. This CDR3 region has 15 residues. Germline-derived CDR1 and CDR2 are SGHTA and FQGNSA. In DNA, the CDR3 is TGTGCCAGCAGCTTAGTACCCGGGTACCCCTACGAGCAGTACTTC. This sequence encodes CASSLVPGYPYEQYF.

This clonotype has a count of ten or more. The gene calls are TRBV29-1 and TRBJ2-5, with D possibly TRBD2 on 5 matching bases. Trimming cost V 4 bases and J 5 bases, with 11 bases left between them. The CDR3 spans 12 residues. The germline V gene has CDR1 SQVTM and CDR2 ANQGSEA. In DNA form, the CDR3 reads TGCAGCGTTGTCGGGGTGTTCGAGACCCAGTACTTC. Protein product: CSVVGVFETQYF.

A few counts support this clonotype. This rearrangement joins TRBV6-2 or TRBV6-3 to TRBJ2-2; the match to TRBD2 covers 8 bases. The CDR3 has 18 amino acids. Germline V gives CDR1 MNHEY, CDR2 SVGEGT. The V and J ends lost 1 base and 1 base, in that order; junction bases with no gene match: 8. CDR3 in amino acids: CASSYLAGGPKNTGELFF. The CDR3 DNA reads TGTGCCAGCAGTTACTTGGCGGGAGGACCCAAGAACACCGGGGAGCTGTTTTTT.

As to this clonotype: This may arise from a read error, as a much more abundant clone is one base away. No conserved phenylalanine or tryptophan is present at the end of the CDR3, so a read error is the likely explanation. The chain combines TRBV5-4 with TRBJ1-3; tentatively, D is TRBD1 (5 bases). The CDR3 runs 16 residues. Germline CDR1 reads SGHNT; CDR2 reads YYREEE (reference sequence). Trimming removed 4 bases from V and 4 bases from J, with 18 bases in between. The CDR3 sequence is CASSGPWGSKGNTIYY. The CDR3 bases are TGTGCCAGCAGCGGCCCTTGGGGCAGCAAGGGAAACACCATATATTAT.

This clonotype was counted ten times or more. J is TRBJ2-5 and V is TRBV20-1; TRBD2 agrees at 10 bases. The CDR3 loop spans 14 amino acids. The germline V gene encodes CDR1 DFQATT and CDR2 SNEGSKA (reference sequence). V dropped 3 bases and J dropped 4; count of bases not matched to a gene: 5. CDR3 residues: CSASRSGGGETQYF. The CDR3 DNA sequence: TGCAGTGCTAGCAGAAGCGGGGGGGGAGAGACCCAGTACTTC.

This clonotype was seen repeatedly, ten times or more. CDR3 protein: CATSSPQRWRSSYNEQFF. CDR3 sequence (DNA): TGTGCCACCAGCTCGCCCCAGAGGTGGCGCAGCTCCTACAATGAGCAGTTCTTC. The V gene is TRBV24-1, the J gene TRBJ2-1; D call uncertain. CDR3 length equals 18 residues. Germline V CDR1 and CDR2: KGHDR, SFDVKD. V was pared by 7 bases and J by 0 bases, with 21 bases between.

The chain joins TRBV7-2 to TRBJ2-5; perhaps D is TRBD1 or TRBD2 (5 bases each). This CDR3 spans 15 amino acids. CDR1 SGHTA and CDR2 FQGNSA come from the germline V gene. The germline V and J ends were trimmed by 5 bases and 2 bases, with 15 bases remaining between them. CDR3: CASSLDGALQETQYF. The CDR3 DNA sequence: TGTGCCAGCAGCCTCGACGGGGCCCTACAAGAGACCCAGTACTTC.

The chain recombines TRBV29-1 with TRBJ1-1, with no clear D. This CDR3 contains 10 residues. The ends were cut back, 6 bases at V and 1 base at J, with 3 bases in the middle. The germline V gene encodes CDR1 SQVTM and CDR2 ANQGSEA. The CDR3 region is CSVANTEAFF. Here the CDR3 DNA reads TGCAGCGTCGCGAACACTGAAGCTTTCTTT.

This clonotype appeared many times. The genes are TRBV5-1 and TRBJ2-1; 11 bases match TRBD2. The ends lost 4 bases at V and 9 bases at J; junction bases unmatched: 15. CDR1 SGHRS and CDR2 YFSETQ come from the germline V gene. The CDR3 is 17 amino acids. The CDR3: CASSPHSIAGGPGEQFF. CDR3 nucleotide sequence: TGCGCCAGCAGCCCGCACTCGATAGCGGGAGGGCCAGGTGAGCAGTTCTTC.

This clonotype has ten or more counts. The rearrangement uses TRBV15 and TRBJ2-7; 8 bases fit TRBD2. This CDR3 has 15 residues. J gave up 2 bases and V 6 bases, and 9 bases lay outside the gene matches. Germline V gene sequence: CDR1 LNHNV, CDR2 YYDKDF (reference sequence). CDR3 protein: CATSQLGLGTYEQYF. The CDR3 DNA reads as TGTGCCACCAGTCAATTGGGACTAGGTACCTACGAGCAGTACTTC.

This clonotype was recorded at least ten times. The chain employs TRBV29-1 and TRBJ1-2, with no clear D. This CDR3 comprises 16 residues. V was clipped by 7 bases and J by 2 bases, with 23 bases between them. The germline V gene has CDR1 SQVTM and CDR2 ANQGSEA. CDR3 protein: CSAPDPRGPVNYGYTF. CDR3 nucleotide sequence: TGCAGCGCCCCGGACCCCCGAGGGCCCGTAAACTATGGCTACACCTTC.

A word on this clonotype: The CDR3 end shows no conserved phenylalanine or tryptophan, and so a read error is likely. V gene TRBV9 combines with J gene TRBJ2-3, with D maybe TRBD2 (5 bases). Germline V CDR1 and CDR2: SGDLS, YYNGEE. This CDR3 has 16 amino acids. Between the trimmed V and J ends, which lost 0 bases and 0 bases, there was a span of 11 bases. The CDR3 sequence is CASSVGTGNSTDTQYL. The CDR3 DNA reads TGTGCCAGCAGCGTAGGTACGGGAAATAGCACAGATACGCAGTATCTT.

Worth noting for this clonotype: No conserved phenylalanine or tryptophan ends this CDR3, so it is likely a read error. The chain combines TRBV2 with TRBJ2-5; D gene ambiguous. The CDR3 extends over 11 amino acids. Trimming took 4 bases from V and 8 from J, leaving 8 bases between them. CDR1 SNHLY and CDR2 FYNNEI come from the germline V gene. This CDR3 reads CASSVKRTQYL. The CDR3 coding sequence is TGTGCCAGCAGTGTCAAGAGAACCCAGTACCTC.

Of note for this clonotype: The germline gene is not matched at one end of the junction; a read error may be the cause. CDR3 protein: CVSSKDSGNTIYF. The CDR3 DNA sequence: TGTGTCAGCTCCAAGGACTCTGGAAACACCATATATTTT. The chain is built from TRBV18 and TRBJ1-3; no clear D. This CDR3 comprises 13 residues. CDR1 and CDR2 (germline): KGHSH, LQKENI.

A single count supports this clonotype. The rearrangement links TRBV19 to TRBJ1-1; TRBD1 agrees at 11 bases. The CDR3 contains 17 residues. Germline CDR1 reads LNHDA; CDR2 reads SQIVND (reference sequence). The V gene end was trimmed by 5 bases and the J gene end by 4 bases; junction bases not matched to a gene: 12. For the CDR3, the DNA is TGTGCCAGTAGTTGGGACCGGGACAGGGGGATAGGCACTGAAGCTTTCTTT. It codes for CASSWDRDRGIGTEAFF.

With respect to this clonotype: One end of the junction fails to match germline, which may point to a read error. The J gene is TRBJ2-3, the V gene TRBV6-4; D is unclear. Germline assignment: CDR1 MRHNA and CDR2 SNTAGT. This CDR3 is built from 17 residues. CDR3 coding DNA: TGTGCCAGCAGTCACTCGAGTAGTGCTAGTGGGACAGATACGCAGTATTTT. Translation gives CASSHSSSASGTDTQYF.

This clonotype showed up many times. The chain combines TRBV12-3 or TRBV12-4 with TRBJ2-1; D gene unclear. The V end lost 2 bases, the J end lost 10 bases, and 6 bases lay between the germline ends. The CDR3 is 11 residues long. The CDR3 spells CASSLSPEQFF. The CDR3 DNA sequence: TGTGCCAGCAGTTTAAGTCCCGAGCAGTTCTTC.

The chain uses TRBV10-2 and TRBJ2-5; perhaps TRBD1 as D (6 bases). The CDR3 consists of 11 residues. V lost 10 bases and J lost 5, with 11 bases in between. CDR1 is WSHSY, CDR2 SAAADI, per germline. The CDR3 nucleotides read TGCGCCACCAGGGGTCCGGAGACCCAGTACTTC. This sequence encodes CATRGPETQYF.